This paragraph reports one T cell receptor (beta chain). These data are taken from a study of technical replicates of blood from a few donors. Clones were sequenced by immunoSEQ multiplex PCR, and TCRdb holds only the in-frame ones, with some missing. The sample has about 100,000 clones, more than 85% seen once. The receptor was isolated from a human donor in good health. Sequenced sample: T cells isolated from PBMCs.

CDR3 nucleotide sequence: TGTGCCAGCAGAGCCGGGACAGGGAGCTCCTACGAGCAGTACTTC. It is translated as CASRAGTGSSYEQYF. The chain employs TRBV6-5 and TRBJ2-7; the match to TRBD1 covers 9 bases. The CDR3 contains 15 residues. The V and J ends lost 6 bases and 0 bases, in that order; junction bases with no gene match: 6. From germline, CDR1 is MNHEY and CDR2 SVGAGI.